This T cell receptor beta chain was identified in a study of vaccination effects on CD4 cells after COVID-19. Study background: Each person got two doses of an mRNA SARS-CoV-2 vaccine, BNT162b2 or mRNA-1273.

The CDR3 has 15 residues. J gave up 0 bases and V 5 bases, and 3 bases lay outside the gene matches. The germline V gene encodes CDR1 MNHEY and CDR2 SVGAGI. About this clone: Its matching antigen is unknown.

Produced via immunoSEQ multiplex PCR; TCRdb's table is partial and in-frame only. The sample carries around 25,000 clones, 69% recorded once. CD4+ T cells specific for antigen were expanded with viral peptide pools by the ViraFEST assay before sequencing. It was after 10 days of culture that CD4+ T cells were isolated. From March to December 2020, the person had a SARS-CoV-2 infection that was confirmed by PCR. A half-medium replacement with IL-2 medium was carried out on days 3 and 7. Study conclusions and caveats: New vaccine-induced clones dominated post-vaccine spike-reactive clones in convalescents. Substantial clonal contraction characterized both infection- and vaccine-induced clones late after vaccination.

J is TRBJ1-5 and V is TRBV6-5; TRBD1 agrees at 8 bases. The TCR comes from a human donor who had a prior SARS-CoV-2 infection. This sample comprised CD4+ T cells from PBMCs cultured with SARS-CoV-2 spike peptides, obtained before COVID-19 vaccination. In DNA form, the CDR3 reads TGTGCCAGCAGTACGACAGGGGATAGCAATCAGCCCCAGCATTTT. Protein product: CASSTTGDSNQPQHF.